A selection of T cell receptor beta chains follows, all from one sample in a study of patients and donors after allogeneic stem cell transplantation. MiXCR was run by TCRdb on the RT-PCR reads, yielding one entry per CDR3 protein. The sample records 400,000 to 450,000 distinct CDR3 sequences, around 15% being singletons. Sequenced input: blood, either unsorted or a sorted T cell fraction (not recorded which). These receptors were taken from a human donor who was either an allogeneic HSCT recipient or a stem cell or donor lymphocyte infusion donor (not recorded which). It is not recorded whose cells these are; they may come from a transplant donor. Both conserved end residues are part of each CDR3. Each record gives: clone size, J gene, V gene, D gene, CDR3 DNA, CDR3 protein. D genes are given only for firm matches. The size of a clone is reported for some rows only, either as once, few or many, or as a class for expanded clones.

clone_size: -
j_call: TRBJ1-2
v_call: TRBV7-8
d_call: -
cdr3_nt: TGTGCCAGCACCCCGCGGGGTATCACCCAATATGGCTACACCTTC
cdr3_aa: CASTPRGITQYGYTF

clone_size: few
j_call: TRBJ2-5
v_call: TRBV6-1
d_call: TRBD2
cdr3_nt: TGTGCCAGCATCCAGGGACTAGCGGGATTTTGGCAAGAGACCCAGTACTTC
cdr3_aa: CASIQGLAGFWQETQYF

clone_size: -
j_call: TRBJ2-1
v_call: TRBV20-1
d_call: -
cdr3_nt: TGCAGTGCTAGAGTGCCAGGGTCCGGTGAGCAGTTCTTC
cdr3_aa: CSARVPGSGEQFF

clone_size: -
j_call: TRBJ1-1
v_call: TRBV5-1
d_call: -
cdr3_nt: TGCGCCAGCAGCTTGATACGCGGTTCTAACACTGAAGCTTTCTTT
cdr3_aa: CASSLIRGSNTEAFF

clone_size: -
j_call: TRBJ2-3
v_call: TRBV7-2
d_call: -
cdr3_nt: TGTGCCAGCAGCTTAGTCGCAGGCCGCACAGATACGCAGTATTTT
cdr3_aa: CASSLVAGRTDTQYF

clone_size: -
j_call: TRBJ2-3
v_call: TRBV6-5
d_call: TRBD2
cdr3_nt: TGTGCCAGCAGTTACTCTCGGGAGGGCCCAAAGGATACGCAGTATTTT
cdr3_aa: CASSYSREGPKDTQYF

clone_size: -
j_call: TRBJ2-3
v_call: TRBV7-3
d_call: TRBD2
cdr3_nt: TGTGCCAGCAGCTTATGGGGGGGATTGAATGCAGATACGCAGTATTTT
cdr3_aa: CASSLWGGLNADTQYF

clone_size: few
j_call: TRBJ2-1
v_call: TRBV15
d_call: -
cdr3_nt: TGTGCCACCAGCAGGAGGTTGGGTGAGCAGTTCTTC
cdr3_aa: CATSRRLGEQFF

clone_size: -
j_call: TRBJ2-2
v_call: TRBV7-9
d_call: -
cdr3_nt: TGTGCCAGCAGCTGGAGGCAGGGAGTCACCGGGGAGCTGTTTTTT
cdr3_aa: CASSWRQGVTGELFF

clone_size: -
j_call: TRBJ2-7
v_call: TRBV15
d_call: -
cdr3_nt: TGTGCCACCAGCAGAGTAATGGGCAAGCAGTACTTC
cdr3_aa: CATSRVMGKQYF

clone_size: -
j_call: TRBJ2-3
v_call: TRBV5-1
d_call: -
cdr3_nt: TGCGCCAGCAGCTTGGCCGGCCGATTGACAGATACGCAGTATTTT
cdr3_aa: CASSLAGRLTDTQYF

clone_size: few
j_call: TRBJ2-7
v_call: TRBV14
d_call: -
cdr3_nt: TGTGCCAGCAGCCTCCGAAGCGGACTACGCCAGTACTTC
cdr3_aa: CASSLRSGLRQYF

clone_size: -
j_call: TRBJ2-1
v_call: TRBV6-2/TRBV6-3
d_call: -
cdr3_nt: TGTGCCAGCAGTTACCCCAGCTACAATGAGCAGTTCTTC
cdr3_aa: CASSYPSYNEQFF

clone_size: few
j_call: TRBJ2-5
v_call: TRBV7-6
d_call: -
cdr3_nt: TGTGCCAGCAGAAACTTCAGGACGGGGGAGACCCAGTACTTC
cdr3_aa: CASRNFRTGETQYF

clone_size: -
j_call: TRBJ2-1
v_call: TRBV5-1
d_call: -
cdr3_nt: TGCGCCAGGAGCTTGTTGGGCAATGAGCAGTTCTTC
cdr3_aa: CARSLLGNEQFF

clone_size: -
j_call: TRBJ1-3
v_call: TRBV7-9
d_call: -
cdr3_nt: TGTGCCAGCAGCCTTGGACAAGGACACACCATATATTTT
cdr3_aa: CASSLGQGHTIYF

clone_size: -
j_call: TRBJ1-2
v_call: TRBV20-1
d_call: -
cdr3_nt: TGCAGTGAAGAACAGCCTTATGGCTACACCTTC
cdr3_aa: CSEEQPYGYTF

clone_size: few
j_call: TRBJ2-1
v_call: TRBV20-1
d_call: -
cdr3_nt: TGCAGTTACCCCGAGAGGGGAAGCTCCTACAATGAGCAGTTCTTC
cdr3_aa: CSYPERGSSYNEQFF

clone_size: -
j_call: TRBJ2-1
v_call: TRBV2
d_call: -
cdr3_nt: TGTGCCAGCGCTTTCGACAATGAGCAGTTCTTC
cdr3_aa: CASAFDNEQFF

clone_size: -
j_call: TRBJ1-4
v_call: TRBV25-1
d_call: -
cdr3_nt: TGTGCCAGCAGTGAGGAACAGAATGAAAAACTGTTTTTT
cdr3_aa: CASSEEQNEKLFF

clone_size: many
j_call: TRBJ2-2
v_call: TRBV4-2
d_call: TRBD2
cdr3_nt: TGTGCCAGCAGCCAAGTAACTAGCGGGGGGGCAACCGGGGAGCTGTTTTTT
cdr3_aa: CASSQVTSGGATGELFF

clone_size: many
j_call: TRBJ1-1
v_call: TRBV7-9
d_call: -
cdr3_nt: TGTGCCAGCAGCTTTCGGGGAGAGAGTGAAGCTTTCTTT
cdr3_aa: CASSFRGESEAFF

clone_size: many
j_call: TRBJ2-1
v_call: TRBV19
d_call: -
cdr3_nt: TGTGCCAGTAGTATAAGGCTCCTGAATAATGAGCAGTTCTTC
cdr3_aa: CASSIRLLNNEQFF

clone_size: few
j_call: TRBJ2-2
v_call: TRBV12-3/TRBV12-4
d_call: TRBD1
cdr3_nt: TGTGCCAGCAGCCCGCCGGACAGGGGCCCTGGGGAGCTGTTTTTT
cdr3_aa: CASSPPDRGPGELFF

clone_size: -
j_call: TRBJ2-1
v_call: TRBV4-2
d_call: TRBD2
cdr3_nt: TGTGCCAGCAGCCAAGAGCCCCAGCGGGAGGGCCTCAATGAGCAGTTCTTC
cdr3_aa: CASSQEPQREGLNEQFF

clone_size: -
j_call: TRBJ1-1
v_call: TRBV5-1
d_call: -
cdr3_nt: TGCGCCAGCAGCCCCCGCCCCGGGGGGGGGCGGGCTGAAGCTTTCTTT
cdr3_aa: CASSPRPGGGRAEAFF

clone_size: few
j_call: TRBJ1-2
v_call: TRBV3-1
d_call: -
cdr3_nt: TGTGCCAGCAGCCCTGGGGGTGGTGGCTATGGCTACACCTTC
cdr3_aa: CASSPGGGGYGYTF

clone_size: -
j_call: TRBJ1-5
v_call: TRBV6-1
d_call: -
cdr3_nt: TGTGCCAGCAGCCGCGCCCGGAATCAGCCCCAGCATTTT
cdr3_aa: CASSRARNQPQHF

clone_size: -
j_call: TRBJ1-2
v_call: TRBV12-3/TRBV12-4
d_call: -
cdr3_nt: TGTGCCAGCAGTTTCGGGCAGGGAGGATTTTTTTATGGCTACACCTTC
cdr3_aa: CASSFGQGGFFYGYTF

clone_size: few
j_call: TRBJ2-7
v_call: TRBV2
d_call: TRBD2
cdr3_nt: TGTGCCAGCCTTAAGGGTCTAGCGGGAGGGCCGGACGAGCAGTACTTC
cdr3_aa: CASLKGLAGGPDEQYF

clone_size: few
j_call: TRBJ2-6
v_call: TRBV28
d_call: -
cdr3_nt: TGTGCCAGCAGTTTAGCGGGGAACTCTGGGGCCAACGTCCTGACTTTC
cdr3_aa: CASSLAGNSGANVLTF

clone_size: -
j_call: TRBJ2-1
v_call: TRBV6-1
d_call: TRBD1
cdr3_nt: TGTGCCAGCAGTGAAGCTAGGAGGGACAGGGGTCACAATGAGCAGTTCTTC
cdr3_aa: CASSEARRDRGHNEQFF

clone_size: few
j_call: TRBJ1-1
v_call: TRBV15
d_call: -
cdr3_nt: TGTGCCACCAGCAGAGATTACCTACAGGGAATCACTGAAGCTTTCTTT
cdr3_aa: CATSRDYLQGITEAFF

clone_size: -
j_call: TRBJ1-1
v_call: TRBV18
d_call: -
cdr3_nt: TGTGCCAGCTCACCGCTCACTTTCGCTGAAGCTTTCTTT
cdr3_aa: CASSPLTFAEAFF

clone_size: -
j_call: TRBJ1-6
v_call: TRBV20-1
d_call: -
cdr3_nt: TGCAGTGCTAGGAACAGGGTGTCACCCCTCCACTTT
cdr3_aa: CSARNRVSPLHF

clone_size: -
j_call: TRBJ1-5
v_call: TRBV4-1
d_call: -
cdr3_nt: TGCGCCAGCAGCCAACTGATCGGGGTAAAGCAGCCCCAGCATTTT
cdr3_aa: CASSQLIGVKQPQHF

clone_size: -
j_call: TRBJ2-7
v_call: TRBV5-1
d_call: TRBD2
cdr3_nt: TGCGCCAGCAGCCCTCTCAGCGGGGGCTCCGATGCCGAGCAGTACTTC
cdr3_aa: CASSPLSGGSDAEQYF

clone_size: few
j_call: TRBJ1-5
v_call: TRBV7-2
d_call: -
cdr3_nt: TGTGCCAGCAGCCTCGCCCGGACGGCAGTTAGCAATCAGCCCCAGCATTTT
cdr3_aa: CASSLARTAVSNQPQHF

clone_size: few
j_call: TRBJ2-2
v_call: TRBV7-7
d_call: -
cdr3_nt: TGTGCTAGCAGCTTAGCGTTTGGAGGACTGAGCACCGGGGAGCTGTTTTTT
cdr3_aa: CASSLAFGGLSTGELFF

clone_size: many
j_call: TRBJ1-6
v_call: TRBV5-1
d_call: TRBD1
cdr3_nt: TGCGCCAGCAGCCTTGGACAGGGGAGTAATTCACCCCTCCACTTT
cdr3_aa: CASSLGQGSNSPLHF

clone_size: -
j_call: TRBJ2-5
v_call: TRBV7-8
d_call: TRBD2
cdr3_nt: TGTGCCAGCAGCTCCCCCCGGGGGGGGCGAGGAGAGACCCAGTACTTC
cdr3_aa: CASSSPRGGRGETQYF

clone_size: few
j_call: TRBJ1-4
v_call: TRBV18
d_call: -
cdr3_nt: TGTGCCAGCTCACGAACGGGGGAAGGTGGTACTAATGAAAAACTGTTTTTT
cdr3_aa: CASSRTGEGGTNEKLFF

clone_size: few
j_call: TRBJ2-7
v_call: TRBV7-7
d_call: TRBD1
cdr3_nt: TGTGCTAGCAGCTCGGGGACAGGGGAGGTCGAGCAGTACTTC
cdr3_aa: CASSSGTGEVEQYF

clone_size: -
j_call: TRBJ2-7
v_call: TRBV2
d_call: TRBD1
cdr3_nt: TGTGCCAGTAGGACAGGGCGGATCTCCAACGAGCAGTACTTC
cdr3_aa: CASRTGRISNEQYF

clone_size: -
j_call: TRBJ2-2
v_call: TRBV19
d_call: TRBD1
cdr3_nt: TGTGCCAGTAGTACGACAGGGGGTACCGGCGGGGAGCTGTTTTTT
cdr3_aa: CASSTTGGTGGELFF